The next 6 T cell receptor beta chains were all read from a single sample in a study of siplizumab effects on memory and regulatory T cells. Assay used: immunoSEQ multiplex PCR; TCRdb lists only in-frame clones, some missing. The repertoire holds around 87,000 clones, with approximately 90% as singletons. Sequencing was carried out using CD4+ T cells sorted from blood. These receptors originate from a human donor in good health.

The V call is TRBV5-1, the J call TRBJ2-3, with 9 bases aligning to TRBD2. The CDR3 loop spans 16 amino acids. Germline V gene data show CDR1 as SGHRS and CDR2 as YFSETQ. The trim removed 0 bases at V and 7 bases at J, leaving 9 bases unmatched. In DNA form, the CDR3 reads TGCGCCAGCAGCTTGGAACAACTGCTAGCGGGGAATACGCAGTATTTT. Translation: CASSLEQLLAGNTQYF.

This chain connects TRBV7-2 to TRBJ2-5, with D tentatively TRBD2 (5 bases). Trimming took off 1 base at V and 3 bases at J, with 12 bases between the two ends. Germline assignment: CDR1 SGHTA and CDR2 FQGNSA. This CDR3 contains 15 residues. The CDR3 region is CASSLERKGEETQYF. The DNA of the CDR3 is TGTGCCAGCAGCTTAGAGAGGAAGGGAGAAGAGACCCAGTACTTC. Combining the CDR3 with reference TRBV7-2 and TRBJ2-5 gives the whole variable domain GAGVSQSPSNKVTEKGKDVELRCDPISGHTALYWYRQSLGQGLEFLIYFQGNSAPDKSGLPSDRFSAERTGGSVSTLTIQRTQQEDSAVYLCASSLERKGEETQYFGPGTRLLVL.

The chain carries TRBV27 and TRBJ2-3; a possible D gene is TRBD1 (6 bases). Germline assignment: CDR1 MNHEY and CDR2 SMNVEV (reference sequence). The V and J ends lost 1 base and 6 bases respectively, with 11 bases between them. This CDR3 is built from 14 residues. CDR3 sequence (DNA): TGTGCCAGCAGTTTATTTACCCAGGGGGATACGCAGTATTTT. Its translation is CASSLFTQGDTQYF.

CDR3 amino acids: CASSLGAPGYTF. In nucleotides, the CDR3 is TGTGCCAGCAGCCTGGGGGCACCTGGCTACACCTTC. V gene TRBV28 combines with J gene TRBJ1-2; a weak D match, TRBD1 (6 bases). Germline CDR1 reads MDHEN; CDR2 reads SYDVKM. CDR3 length: 12 amino acids. With 6 bases removed from V and 7 bases from J, the gap between germline ends came to 12 bases.

The genes are TRBV29-1 and TRBJ2-1; weak D call: TRBD2 (6 bases). CDR3 size: 13 residues. V lost 6 bases and J lost 8, with 17 bases in between. Germline V gives CDR1 SQVTM, CDR2 ANQGSEA. DNA for the CDR3: TGCAGCGTGTTAGGAGGGCCGAGCGATGAGCAGTTCTTC. Translating gives CSVLGGPSDEQFF.

J is TRBJ2-1 and V is TRBV21-1. TRBV21-1 is tagged as a pseudogene. The CDR3 is made up of 15 amino acids. CDR3 in amino acids: CARLVPGRTYNEQFF. The CDR3 bases are TGTGCCCGCCTAGTACCGGGACGGACCTACAATGAGCAGTTCTTC.